Following are 17 T cell receptor beta chains from one sample sequenced in a study of blood T cells in healthy people across ages. A J-beta primer mix and a sample-barcoded 5' primer were used in a second PCR of about 7 to 12 cycles. TCRdb re-called the 5' RACE reads through MiXCR, storing one row per CDR3 protein. This table holds around 1,600,000 distinct CDR3 sequences, around 40% found once. Sequencing used blood. The receptors were sampled from a woman aged 18-35 years in good health.

This clonotype was counted a few times. This chain links TRBV6-2 or TRBV6-3 with TRBJ2-5; tentative D call: TRBD2 (6 bases). With the DNA end fitting TRBJ2-7 better, the J assignment may be wrong. CDR3 length: 15 residues. CDR1 and CDR2 from the germline V gene are MNHEY and SVGEGT. CDR3 DNA: TGTGCCAGCAGTCCCCGACTAGAGGTACCCTACGAGCAGTACTTC. This codes for CASSPRLEVPYEQYF.

The V and J genes are TRBV20-1 and TRBJ2-5, with TRBD2 matching over 7 bases. The germline V gene encodes CDR1 DFQATT and CDR2 SNEGSKA (reference sequence). The CDR3 has 14 residues. The V gene end was trimmed by 3 bases and the J gene end by 0 bases; junction bases not matched to a gene: 4. The CDR3 sequence: CSASSTSDQETQYF. For the CDR3, the DNA is TGCAGTGCTAGTAGCACTAGCGACCAAGAGACCCAGTACTTC.

The genes are TRBV7-8 and TRBJ2-1; D possibly matches TRBD1 or TRBD2 (5 bases each). V shed 5 bases and J shed 0 bases, with 14 bases lying between them. Looked up from germline, CDR1 is SGHVS and CDR2 is FQNEAQ. CDR3 size: 16 residues. The CDR3 loop reads CASSMGRVSSYNEQFF. The CDR3 nucleotides are TGTGCCAGCAGCATGGGACGCGTAAGCTCCTACAATGAGCAGTTCTTC.

The chain uses TRBV6-2 or TRBV6-3 and TRBJ2-4; D is ambiguous. Trimming removed 2 bases at V and 0 bases at J, with 8 bases between. The germline V gene has CDR1 MNHEY and CDR2 SVGEGT. This CDR3 spans 15 amino acids. The CDR3 reads CASSYGDLAKNIQYF. The CDR3 DNA follows: TGTGCCAGCAGTTACGGGGATCTAGCCAAAAACATTCAGTACTTC.

This clonotype was detected only a few times. The chain couples TRBV9 to TRBJ2-7; a possible D gene is TRBD1 (5 bases). CDR3 length: 16 amino acids. V was shortened by 0 bases and J by 2 bases, with 15 bases between the two germline ends. Germline CDR1 SGDLS, CDR2 YYNGEE. The chain's CDR3 is CASSVGTRGYPYEQYF. The DNA of the CDR3 is TGTGCCAGCAGCGTAGGGACACGAGGTTACCCCTACGAGCAGTACTTC. Filled out from reference TRBV9 and TRBJ2-7, the complete variable domain reads DSGVTQTPKHLITATGQRVTLRCSPRSGDLSVYWYQQSLDQGLQFLIQYYNGEERAKGNILERFSAQQFPDLHSELNLSSLELGDSALYFCASSVGTRGYPYEQYFGPGTRLTVT.

This clonotype was detected a few times. This chain connects TRBV4-2 to TRBJ2-3; 7 nucleotides align to TRBD2. The germline CDR1 and CDR2 sequences are LGHNA and YNFKEQ. CDR3 length: 16 amino acids. Trimming removed 0 bases from V and 6 bases from J; junction bases left unmatched: 9. This CDR3 is CASSQDLGAGSDTQYF. The CDR3 nucleotides read TGTGCCAGCAGCCAAGATCTGGGAGCGGGATCGGATACGCAGTATTTT.

The CDR3 reads CASSPRDRGSRTEAFF. The DNA of the CDR3 is TGTGCCAGCAGCCCCCGGGACAGGGGGAGCCGTACTGAAGCTTTCTTT. V gene TRBV7-9 combines with J gene TRBJ1-1, with 11 bases matching TRBD1. The V gene end was trimmed by 5 bases and the J gene end by 5 bases; junction bases not matched to a gene: 10. This CDR3 comprises 16 residues. CDR1 is SEHNR and CDR2 is FQNEAQ in the germline V gene (reference sequence).

This clonotype has more than one count but fewer than ten. The chain employs TRBV2 and TRBJ2-7; 12 bases are shared with TRBD2. The end of the DNA is better explained by TRBJ2-5, so the J call may be wrong. The CDR3 has 15 amino acids. Germline V gene sequence: CDR1 SNHLY, CDR2 FYNNEI. The CDR3, as DNA: TGTGCCAGCAGTGAGAGACTAGCGGGAGTCGAGACCCAGTACTTC. Protein product: CASSERLAGVETQYF.

This clonotype has only one observation. The V call is TRBV7-2, the J call TRBJ2-7; TRBD1 or TRBD2 may be the D gene (5 bases each). V was pared by 6 bases and J by 0 bases, with 18 bases between. The CDR3 is 16 amino acids. Germline CDR1 and CDR2: SGHTA and FQGNSA. The CDR3 loop is CASSHLEGRFSYEQYF. DNA for the CDR3: TGTGCCAGCAGTCACCTCGAGGGGCGATTCTCCTACGAGCAGTACTTC.

The rearrangement uses TRBV14 and TRBJ1-3, with D perhaps matching TRBD1 (5 bases). CDR1 and CDR2 from the germline V gene are SGHDN and FVKESK. V was trimmed by 4 bases and J by 5 bases, leaving 12 bases between them. CDR3 length: 14 residues. The CDR3 sequence is CASSRREGRNTIYF. The CDR3 nucleotides are TGTGCCAGCAGCCGACGGGAGGGGAGAAACACCATATATTTT. The variable domain in full, completed from reference TRBV14 and TRBJ1-3, reads EAGVTQFPSHSVIEKGQTVTLRCDPISGHDNLYWYRRVMGKEIKFLLHFVKESKQDESGMPNNRFLAERTGGTYSTLKVQPAELEDSGVYFCASSRREGRNTIYFGEGSWLTVV.

This clonotype was detected only a few times. The chain has TRBV12-3 or TRBV12-4 and TRBJ1-6; D remains unclear. This CDR3 has 14 amino acids. V was clipped by 1 base and J by 7 bases, with 8 bases between them. In nucleotides, the CDR3 is TGTGCCAGCAGTTTAGGCGGCGAGAATTCACCCCTCCACTTT. Protein sequence: CASSLGGENSPLHF.

This clonotype was picked up a small number of times. V and J are TRBV18 and TRBJ1-1; D ambiguous. V lost 3 bases, J lost 5 bases, and 7 bases lay in between. The CDR3 runs to 12 residues. Germline V gives CDR1 KGHSH, CDR2 LQKENI. The chain's CDR3 is CASSPIGTEAFF. As DNA, the CDR3 is TGTGCCAGCTCACCCATAGGGACTGAAGCTTTCTTT.

This clonotype was found many times. The chain combines TRBV28 with TRBJ2-7; D tentatively fits TRBD1 or TRBD2 (5 bases each). The V and J ends lost 5 bases and 0 bases respectively, with 11 bases between them. Germline V gene sequence: CDR1 MDHEN, CDR2 SYDVKM. The CDR3 contains 14 residues. The CDR3 reads CASSGTDRSYEQYF. For the CDR3, the DNA is TGTGCCAGCAGTGGGACCGACCGCTCCTACGAGCAGTACTTC.

This clonotype was seen only once. V is TRBV9 and J is TRBJ2-3; 11 bases map to TRBD2. The CDR3 runs to 16 residues. V lost 0 bases and J lost 4; bases outside the gene matches: 4. Germline loops: CDR1 SGDLS, CDR2 YYNGEE. This CDR3 reads CASSVGVAGGADTQYF. The CDR3 nucleotides read TGTGCCAGCAGCGTAGGGGTAGCGGGGGGGGCAGATACGCAGTATTTT.

The rearrangement joins TRBV11-2 to TRBJ2-3; D unresolved. V dropped 5 bases and J dropped 5 bases, with 17 bases sitting between them. The germline gives CDR1 SGHAT, CDR2 FQNNGV. The CDR3 has 15 amino acids. The CDR3 here is CASSQPQSRGDTQYF. CDR3 sequence (DNA): TGTGCCAGCAGCCAGCCGCAGAGTCGTGGAGATACGCAGTATTTT.

CDR3 in amino acids: CSAVTPGLSEAFF. The CDR3 DNA reads TGCAGTGCTGTAACTCCGGGACTCTCTGAAGCTTTCTTT. J is TRBJ1-1 and V is TRBV20-1, with a weak D call TRBD1 (5 bases). V lost 5 bases to trimming and J lost 6 bases, with 16 bases between them. The CDR3 is 13 residues long. CDR1 and CDR2 (germline): DFQATT, SNEGSKA (reference sequence).

The chain is built from TRBV4-1 and TRBJ2-3; TRBD1 matches 7 bases. Losses at the gene ends were 4 bases for V and 6 bases for J; bases not matched to a gene: 13. CDR1 is MGHRA and CDR2 is YSYEKL in the germline V gene. CDR3 length equals 16 residues. The CDR3 reads CASSPRQGFVQDTQYF. CDR3 sequence (DNA): TGCGCCAGCAGCCCGAGACAGGGATTCGTTCAGGATACGCAGTATTTT.